The 18 T cell receptor beta chains presented below share a single source sample, sequenced in a study of shared clonotypes between healthy human individuals. The repertoire was sequenced with immunoSEQ multiplex PCR; TCRdb's copy has only in-frame clones and lacks some. The table lists some 600,000 clones, about 95% of them singletons. CD45RO-negative, CCR7-selected cells formed the naive CD8 fraction, which excluded terminally differentiated effector memory CD45RA+ cells. What was sequenced was naive CD8+ T cells sorted from blood. The receptor source for this set is a woman aged 30 to 39 in good health.

The gene calls are TRBV7-8 and TRBJ2-7; D may correspond to TRBD1 or TRBD2 (5 bases each). Germline V lookup: CDR1 SGHVS, CDR2 FQNEAQ. The germline V and J ends were trimmed by 5 bases and 6 bases, with 20 bases remaining between them. The length of the CDR3 is 15 residues. CDR3 loop: CASSISNQGVGEQYF. CDR3 nucleotide sequence: TGTGCCAGCAGCATCTCGAATCAGGGAGTTGGCGAGCAGTACTTC.

The chain uses TRBV19 and TRBJ2-1, with D unclear. Trimming took off 6 bases at V and 3 bases at J, with 9 bases between the two ends. The CDR3 spans 13 residues. Germline values: CDR1 LNHDA, CDR2 SQIVND (reference sequence). The CDR3 sequence is CASSPASYNEQFF. The CDR3 DNA sequence: TGTGCCAGTAGCCCCGCTAGCTACAATGAGCAGTTCTTC.

This chain uses TRBV6-5 with TRBJ2-4; 7 nucleotides line up with TRBD1. This CDR3 comprises 15 residues. CDR1 is MNHEY and CDR2 is SVGAGI in the germline V gene. V trimming: 6 bases; J trimming: 7 bases; junction bases outside the gene matches: 12. The CDR3 here is CASSPIQGLENIQYF. CDR3 nucleotides: TGTGCCAGCAGCCCGATACAGGGGTTGGAGAACATTCAGTACTTC.

This clone occurred once. This sequence joins TRBV6-1 and TRBJ2-7; D gene unclear. CDR3 length: 15 residues. The germline gives CDR1 MNHNS, CDR2 SASEGT. Trimming pared 2 bases from V and 2 bases from J, leaving 13 bases between. The CDR3 spells CASSESQNSAYEQYF. The CDR3 DNA follows: TGTGCCAGCAGTGAATCACAAAACTCTGCCTACGAGCAGTACTTC.

The chain employs TRBV27 and TRBJ2-7; 12 bases agree with TRBD2. The V segment lost 5 bases and the J segment 1 base; nucleotides outside the gene matches: 9. Germline V lookup: CDR1 MNHEY, CDR2 SMNVEV (reference sequence). CDR3 length: 17 amino acids. The CDR3 loop reads CASSSQPGLAGSYEQYF. DNA of the CDR3: TGTGCCAGCAGTAGTCAGCCGGGACTAGCGGGTTCCTACGAGCAGTACTTC.

V is TRBV28 and J is TRBJ2-5; 13 positions agree with TRBD2. Germline values: CDR1 MDHEN, CDR2 SYDVKM. The junction had 9 bases not matched to a gene; V was cut back by 6 bases and J by 5 bases. The CDR3 has 16 amino acids. CDR3 bases: TGTGCCAGCAGGGATACTAGCGGGAGGGCTGGGGAGACCCAGTACTTC. Amino acids: CASRDTSGRAGETQYF.

The chain is built from TRBV27 and TRBJ2-3; D ambiguous. The CDR3 totals 15 residues. V was pared by 2 bases and J by 2 bases, with 11 bases between. CDR1 and CDR2 (germline): MNHEY, SMNVEV (reference sequence). The CDR3 here is CASSLRTAFTDTQYF. DNA for the CDR3: TGTGCCAGCAGTTTAAGGACGGCTTTCACAGATACGCAGTATTTT.

The chain links TRBV27 to TRBJ2-1; TRBD2 matches 9 bases. Germline trimming cut 2 bases from V and 4 bases from J; bases unmatched to any gene: 3. CDR3 length: 15 amino acids. Germline assignment: CDR1 MNHEY and CDR2 SMNVEV (reference sequence). The CDR3 sequence: CASSLPLAGYNEQFF. Written as DNA, the CDR3 is TGTGCCAGCAGTTTACCCCTAGCGGGGTACAATGAGCAGTTCTTC.

This clone was counted once. The genes are TRBV19 and TRBJ1-6; the D is unclear. The V gene lost 1 base and the J gene lost 7 bases, with 5 bases spanning the gap. This CDR3 region has 13 residues. The germline V gene encodes CDR1 LNHDA and CDR2 SQIVND (reference sequence). The CDR3 bases are TGTGCCAGTAGTATAGGCCCGAATTCACCCCTCCACTTT. As protein: CASSIGPNSPLHF.

CDR3 nucleotides: TGTGCCAGCAGCCCCGCCGGGGCGGGCTACAATGAGCAGTTCTTC. Its protein product is CASSPAGAGYNEQFF. This chain links TRBV6-6 with TRBJ2-1; D tentatively reads TRBD1 or TRBD2 (5 bases each). The CDR3 covers 15 residues. The V end was cut by 6 bases, the J end by 3 bases, with 15 bases between. Germline CDR1 and CDR2: MNHNY and SVGAGI (reference sequence).

The CDR3: CASSGAGKVNEQFF. In DNA, the CDR3 is TGTGCCAGCAGCGGAGCGGGAAAAGTCAATGAGCAGTTCTTC. This chain connects TRBV5-4 to TRBJ2-1; 7 bases match TRBD2. Per the germline V gene, CDR1 is SGHNT and CDR2 is YYREEE (reference sequence). This CDR3 has 14 amino acids. Trimming cost V 4 bases and J 6 bases; bases outside gene matches: 7.

The chain employs TRBV29-1 and TRBJ1-1; 10 bases align to TRBD1. Trimming at V came to 7 bases and at J to 0 bases, leaving 11 bases not matched to a gene. The length of the CDR3 is 16 residues. Looked up from germline, CDR1 is SQVTM and CDR2 is ANQGSEA. CDR3 protein: CSAGTGVGRMNTEAFF. CDR3 DNA sequence: TGCAGCGCCGGGACAGGGGTGGGCAGAATGAACACTGAAGCTTTCTTT.

J is TRBJ2-7 and V is TRBV6-1; 12 nucleotides align to TRBD2. The germline CDR1 and CDR2 sequences are MNHNS and SASEGT. This CDR3 has 15 amino acids. J was trimmed by 7 bases and V by 5 bases; bases with no gene match: 9. The CDR3 region has the DNA TGTGCCAGCAGTATAAGGACTAGCGGGGACGGTGAGCAGTACTTC. Translated: CASSIRTSGDGEQYF.

The rearrangement joins TRBV7-5 to TRBJ1-5; TRBD1, the table's D call, lacks a check against the DNA. TRBV7-5 is recorded as a pseudogene. This CDR3 comprises 15 residues. CDR3 sequence: CVRSCRDRDNQPQHF. The CDR3 DNA is TGTGTCAGAAGCTGCCGGGACAGGGATAATCAGCCCCAGCATTTT.

V and J are TRBV9 and TRBJ1-1; D is uncertain. Germline CDR1 SGDLS, CDR2 YYNGEE. The CDR3 length is 13 residues. V gave up 2 bases and J gave up 3 bases, with 8 bases separating them. DNA for the CDR3: TGTGCCAGCAGCGTCAGCTACTACACTGAAGCTTTCTTT. Translated: CASSVSYYTEAFF. The full variable domain, rest sourced from reference TRBV9 and TRBJ1-1, is DSGVTQTPKHLITATGQRVTLRCSPRSGDLSVYWYQQSLDQGLQFLIQYYNGEERAKGNILERFSAQQFPDLHSELNLSSLELGDSALYFCASSVSYYTEAFFGQGTRLTVV.

The chain combines TRBV27 with TRBJ1-4; 7 bases agree with TRBD1. Germline CDR1 MNHEY, CDR2 SMNVEV (reference sequence). The CDR3 runs to 17 residues. Trimming took 2 bases from V and 3 from J; bases not matched to a gene: 9. DNA for the CDR3: TGTGCCAGCAGTTTACGAGGGGGCCTAGGGGCTAATGAAAAACTGTTTTTT. Encoded protein: CASSLRGGLGANEKLFF.

This chain joins TRBV28 and TRBJ2-7, with D perhaps matching TRBD1 (6 bases). CDR3 size: 14 residues. V was cut by 6 bases and J by 5 bases, with 17 bases left in between. Germline CDR1 reads MDHEN; CDR2 reads SYDVKM. CDR3 residues: CASSAPNRDHEQYF. The CDR3 DNA reads TGTGCCAGCAGCGCCCCCAACAGGGACCACGAGCAGTACTTC. The full variable domain, completed using reference TRBV28 and TRBJ2-7, is DVKVTQSSRYLVKRTGEKVFLECVQDMDHENMFWYRQDPGLGLRLIYFSYDVKMKEKGDIPEGYSVSREKKERFSLILESASTNQTSMYLCASSAPNRDHEQYFGPGTRLTVT.

The chain's CDR3 is CASSLAGEQPQHF. CDR3 nucleotides: TGTGCCAGCAGTTTAGCGGGGGAGCAGCCCCAGCATTTT. The rearrangement joins TRBV27 to TRBJ1-5, with TRBD1 as a possible D gene (5 bases). The CDR3 extends over 13 amino acids. Germline-derived CDR1 and CDR2 are MNHEY and SMNVEV (reference sequence). The V end lost 2 bases, the J end lost 7 bases, and 9 bases lay between the germline ends.